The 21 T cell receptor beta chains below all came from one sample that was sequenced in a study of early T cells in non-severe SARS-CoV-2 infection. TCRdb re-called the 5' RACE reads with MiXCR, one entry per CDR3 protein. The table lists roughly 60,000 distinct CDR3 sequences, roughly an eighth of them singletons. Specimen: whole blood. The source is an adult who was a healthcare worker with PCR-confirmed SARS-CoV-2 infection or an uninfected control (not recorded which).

The CDR3 region has the DNA TGTGCCAGCAGCTTGAATAGTGGAAACACCATATATTTT. Protein sequence: CASSLNSGNTIYF. V is TRBV7-9 and J is TRBJ1-3; D is uncertain. From germline, CDR1 is SEHNR and CDR2 FQNEAQ (reference sequence). V lost 3 bases and J lost 3, with 6 bases in between. The CDR3 runs 13 residues.

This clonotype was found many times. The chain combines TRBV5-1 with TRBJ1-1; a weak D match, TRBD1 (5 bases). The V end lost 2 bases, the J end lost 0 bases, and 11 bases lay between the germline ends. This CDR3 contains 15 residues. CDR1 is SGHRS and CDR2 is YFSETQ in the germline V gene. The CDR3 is CASSFRGIVNTEAFF. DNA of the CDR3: TGCGCCAGCAGCTTCCGGGGGATCGTGAACACTGAAGCTTTCTTT.

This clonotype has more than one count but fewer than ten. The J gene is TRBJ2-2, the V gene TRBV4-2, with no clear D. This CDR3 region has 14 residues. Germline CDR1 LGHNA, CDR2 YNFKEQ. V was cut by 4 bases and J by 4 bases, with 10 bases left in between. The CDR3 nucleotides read TGTGCCAGCAGCCCGAACTGGGTCACCGGGGAGCTGTTTTTT. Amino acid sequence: CASSPNWVTGELFF.

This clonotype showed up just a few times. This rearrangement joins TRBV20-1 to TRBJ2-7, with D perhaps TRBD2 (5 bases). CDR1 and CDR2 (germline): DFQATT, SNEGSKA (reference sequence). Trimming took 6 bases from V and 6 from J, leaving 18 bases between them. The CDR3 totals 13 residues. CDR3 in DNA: TGCAGTGCCTTAGTCTCGACGGGAACCGAGCAGTACTTC. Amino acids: CSALVSTGTEQYF.

The CDR3: CASSIRMGTEQISTDTQYF. CDR3 nucleotides: TGTGCCAGCAGCATCCGAATGGGGACCGAACAAATTAGCACAGATACGCAGTATTTT. This sequence joins TRBV3-1 and TRBJ2-3; D may correspond to TRBD1 or TRBD2 (5 bases each). Germline-derived CDR1 and CDR2 are LGHDT and YNNKEL (reference sequence). V was pared by 5 bases and J by 0 bases, with 24 bases between. This CDR3 contains 19 residues.

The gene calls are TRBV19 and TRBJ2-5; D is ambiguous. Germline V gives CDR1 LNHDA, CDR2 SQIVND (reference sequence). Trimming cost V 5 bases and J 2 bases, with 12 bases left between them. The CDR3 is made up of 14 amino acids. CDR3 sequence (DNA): TGTGCCAGTAGTGAACAGTCCCCACAAGAGACCCAGTACTTC. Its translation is CASSEQSPQETQYF.

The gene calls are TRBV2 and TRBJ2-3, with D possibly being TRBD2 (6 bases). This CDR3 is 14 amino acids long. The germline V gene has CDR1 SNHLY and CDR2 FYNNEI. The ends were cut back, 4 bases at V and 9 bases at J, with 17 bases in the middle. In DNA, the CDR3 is TGTGCCAGCAGTGGAACGGGAGCCCGCCCGACGCAGTATTTT. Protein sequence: CASSGTGARPTQYF. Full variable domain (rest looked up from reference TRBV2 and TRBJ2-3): EPEVTQTPSHQVTQMGQEVILRCVPISNHLYFYWYRQILGQKVEFLVSFYNNEISEKSEIFDDQFSVERPDGSNFTLKIRSTKLEDSAMYFCASSGTGARPTQYFGPGTRLTVL.

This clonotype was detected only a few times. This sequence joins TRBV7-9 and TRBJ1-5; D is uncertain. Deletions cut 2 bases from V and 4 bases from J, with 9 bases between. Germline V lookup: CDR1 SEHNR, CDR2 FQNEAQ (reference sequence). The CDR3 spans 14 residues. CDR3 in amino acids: CASSLIGPNQPQHF. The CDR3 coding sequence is TGTGCCAGCAGCTTAATTGGGCCTAATCAGCCCCAGCATTTT.

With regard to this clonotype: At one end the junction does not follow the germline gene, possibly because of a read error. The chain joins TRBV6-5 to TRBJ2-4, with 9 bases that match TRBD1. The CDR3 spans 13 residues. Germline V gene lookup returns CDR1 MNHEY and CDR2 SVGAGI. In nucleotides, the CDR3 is TGTGCCAGCAGTTCCAGACAGGGGGATCCGTCGGACTTC. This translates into CASSSRQGDPSDF.

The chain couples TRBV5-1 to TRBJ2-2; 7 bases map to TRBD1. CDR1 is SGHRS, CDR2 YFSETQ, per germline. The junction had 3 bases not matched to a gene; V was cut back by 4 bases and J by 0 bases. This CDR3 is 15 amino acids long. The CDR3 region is CASSIDRANTGELFF. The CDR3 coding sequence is TGCGCCAGCAGCATCGACAGGGCGAACACCGGGGAGCTGTTTTTT.

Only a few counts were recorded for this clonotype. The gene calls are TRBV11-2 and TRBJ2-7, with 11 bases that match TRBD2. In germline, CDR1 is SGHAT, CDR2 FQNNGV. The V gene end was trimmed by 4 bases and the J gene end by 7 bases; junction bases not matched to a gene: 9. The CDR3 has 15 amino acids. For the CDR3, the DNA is TGTGCCAGCAGCTCGACTAGCGGGGTCCAAAGGGAGCAGTACTTC. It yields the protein CASSSTSGVQREQYF.

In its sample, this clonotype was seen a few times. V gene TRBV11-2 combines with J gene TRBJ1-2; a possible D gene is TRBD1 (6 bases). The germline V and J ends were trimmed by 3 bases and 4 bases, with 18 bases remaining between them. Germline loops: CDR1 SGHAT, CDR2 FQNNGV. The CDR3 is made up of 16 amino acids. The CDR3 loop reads CASSFDAPTGFYGYTF. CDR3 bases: TGTGCCAGCAGCTTTGACGCCCCCACAGGGTTCTATGGCTACACCTTC.

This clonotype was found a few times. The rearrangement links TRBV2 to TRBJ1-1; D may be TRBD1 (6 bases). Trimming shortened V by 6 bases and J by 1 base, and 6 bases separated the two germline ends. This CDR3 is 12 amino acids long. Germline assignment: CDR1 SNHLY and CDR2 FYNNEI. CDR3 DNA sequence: TGTGCCAGCAGAGGGGGGAACACTGAAGCTTTCTTT. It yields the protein CASRGGNTEAFF.

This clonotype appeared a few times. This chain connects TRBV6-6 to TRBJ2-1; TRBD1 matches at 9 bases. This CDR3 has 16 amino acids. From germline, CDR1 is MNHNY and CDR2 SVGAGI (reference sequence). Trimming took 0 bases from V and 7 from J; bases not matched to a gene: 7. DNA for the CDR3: TGTGCCAGCAGTTACTCGACGGTGACAGGGGGTAATGAGCAGTTCTTC. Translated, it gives CASSYSTVTGGNEQFF.

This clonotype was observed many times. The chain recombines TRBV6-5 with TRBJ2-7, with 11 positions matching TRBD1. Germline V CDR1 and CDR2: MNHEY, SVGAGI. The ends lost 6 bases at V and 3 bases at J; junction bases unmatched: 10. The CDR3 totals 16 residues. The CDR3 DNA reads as TGTGCCAGCAGCTATCGGACAGGGGGCGCCTTCTACGAGCAGTACTTC. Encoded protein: CASSYRTGGAFYEQYF.

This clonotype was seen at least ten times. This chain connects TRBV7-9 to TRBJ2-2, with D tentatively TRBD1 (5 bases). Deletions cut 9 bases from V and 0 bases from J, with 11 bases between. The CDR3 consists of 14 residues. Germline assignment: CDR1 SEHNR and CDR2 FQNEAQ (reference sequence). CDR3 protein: CARDRGSNTGELFF. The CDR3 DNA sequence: TGTGCCAGAGATAGGGGCTCGAACACCGGGGAGCTGTTTTTT. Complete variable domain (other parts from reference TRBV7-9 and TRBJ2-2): DTGVSQNPRHKITKRGQNVTFRCDPISEHNRLYWYRQTLGQGPEFLTYFQNEAQLEKSRLLSDRFSAERPKGSFSTLEIQRTEQGDSAMYLCARDRGSNTGELFFGEGSRLTVL.

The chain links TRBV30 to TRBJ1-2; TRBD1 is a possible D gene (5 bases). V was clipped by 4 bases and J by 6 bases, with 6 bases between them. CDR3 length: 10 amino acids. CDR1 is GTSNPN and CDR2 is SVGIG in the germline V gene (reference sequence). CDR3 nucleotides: TGTGCCTGGAACAGGAATGGCTACACCTTC. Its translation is CAWNRNGYTF.

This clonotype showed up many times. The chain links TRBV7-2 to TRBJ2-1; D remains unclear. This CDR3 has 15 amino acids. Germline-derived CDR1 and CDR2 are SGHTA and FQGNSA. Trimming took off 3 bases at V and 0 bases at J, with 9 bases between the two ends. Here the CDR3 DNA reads TGTGCCAGCAGCTTTCAGTGGGGCTCCTACAATGAGCAGTTCTTC. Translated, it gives CASSFQWGSYNEQFF.

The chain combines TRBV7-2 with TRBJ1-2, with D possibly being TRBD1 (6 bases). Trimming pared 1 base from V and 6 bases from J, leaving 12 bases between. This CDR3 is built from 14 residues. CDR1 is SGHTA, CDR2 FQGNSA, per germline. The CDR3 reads CASSLGTGYDGYTF. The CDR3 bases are TGTGCCAGCAGCTTAGGCACAGGGTACGATGGCTACACCTTC.

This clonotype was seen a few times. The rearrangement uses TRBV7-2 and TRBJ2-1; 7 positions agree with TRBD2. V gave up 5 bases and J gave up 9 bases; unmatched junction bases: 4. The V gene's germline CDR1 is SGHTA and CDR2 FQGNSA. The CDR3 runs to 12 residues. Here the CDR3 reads CASSAGVGEQFF. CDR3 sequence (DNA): TGTGCCAGCAGCGCGGGAGTCGGTGAGCAGTTCTTC.

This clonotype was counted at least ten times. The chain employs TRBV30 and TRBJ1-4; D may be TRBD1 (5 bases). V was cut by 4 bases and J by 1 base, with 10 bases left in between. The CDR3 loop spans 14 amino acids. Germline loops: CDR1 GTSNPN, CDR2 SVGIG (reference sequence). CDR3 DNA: TGTGCCTGGACACTGGGGGGAACTAATGAAAAACTGTTTTTT. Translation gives CAWTLGGTNEKLFF.